These 14 T cell receptor beta chains were sequenced from one sample in a study of graft-versus-host responses after intestinal transplantation. Their specific antigens are unknown. Measured with immunoSEQ multiplex PCR; TCRdb has only the in-frame clones, and not every one. This sample has about 64,000 clones, with 85% to 95% found just once. Here the sequenced sample was unstimulated CD8+ T cells sorted from spleen or lymph node cells, taken before transplant. The origin of the receptors is a human donor who was the organ donor for an intestinal transplant.

CDR3 nucleotide sequence: TGTGCCAGCAGTCCCACAGGGTTCGGGACTCAGCCCCAGCATTTT. Its protein is CASSPTGFGTQPQHF. The rearrangement links TRBV6-5 to TRBJ1-5, with D maybe TRBD1 (6 bases). Per germline, CDR1 MNHEY and CDR2 SVGAGI. Trimming stripped 5 bases from V and 6 bases from J, with 17 bases between. The CDR3 spans 15 residues.

The chain uses TRBV15 and TRBJ1-5, with no clear D. The V end lost 0 bases, the J end lost 4 bases, and 7 bases lay between the germline ends. The germline V gene has CDR1 LNHNV and CDR2 YYDKDF (reference sequence). This CDR3 has 14 amino acids. CDR3: CATSRERENQPQHF. The CDR3, as DNA: TGTGCCACCAGCAGAGAGAGGGAAAATCAGCCCCAGCATTTT.

The chain is built from TRBV7-9 and TRBJ1-2; no firm D call. Per the germline V gene, CDR1 is SEHNR and CDR2 is FQNEAQ (reference sequence). The CDR3 is 13 amino acids. V lost 3 bases, J lost 3 bases, and 8 bases lay in between. CDR3 nucleotides: TGTGCCAGCAGCTTCGGGCGGGACTATGGCTACACCTTC. Translation gives CASSFGRDYGYTF.

CDR3: CASSPAVAGNEQFF. CDR3 nucleotides: TGTGCCAGCAGCCCAGCGGTCGCGGGCAATGAGCAGTTCTTC. The rearrangement links TRBV7-9 to TRBJ2-1, with a tentative D call TRBD2 (5 bases). Germline CDR1 reads SEHNR; CDR2 reads FQNEAQ (reference sequence). V was cut by 5 bases and J by 6 bases, with 14 bases left in between. This CDR3 comprises 14 residues.

The DNA of the CDR3 is TGTGCCACATTACTAGCGACAAAAACCTACGAGCAGTACTTC. Translated, it gives CATLLATKTYEQYF. The V and J genes are TRBV2 and TRBJ2-5; 7 bases map to TRBD2. TRBJ2-7 explains the end of the DNA better; the J call may be wrong. CDR3 size: 14 residues. Germline V lookup: CDR1 SNHLY, CDR2 FYNNEI.

J is TRBJ2-4 and V is TRBV7-9, with 8 bases identical to TRBD1. This CDR3 has 14 amino acids. J lost 6 bases, V lost 4 bases, and 5 bases had no gene match. Looked up from germline, CDR1 is SEHNR and CDR2 is FQNEAQ (reference sequence). The CDR3: CASSSAGGGNIQYF. DNA for the CDR3: TGTGCCAGCAGCTCGGCAGGGGGCGGAAACATTCAGTACTTC.

This clone was picked up a small number of times. V and J are TRBV6-6 and TRBJ1-1; perhaps TRBD1 as D (5 bases). The CDR3 runs to 16 residues. Trimming pared 0 bases from V and 3 bases from J, leaving 14 bases between. CDR1 and CDR2 from the germline V gene are MNHNY and SVGAGI (reference sequence). CDR3 loop: CASSYSILGGYTEAFF. The CDR3 bases are TGTGCCAGCAGTTACTCGATTTTGGGGGGGTACACTGAAGCTTTCTTT.

This rearrangement joins TRBV19 to TRBJ2-4; 7 positions match TRBD1. Germline trimming cut 1 base from V and 8 bases from J; bases unmatched to any gene: 8. CDR1 is LNHDA, CDR2 SQIVND, per germline (reference sequence). CDR3 length: 15 residues. The CDR3 sequence is CASSIGQGMEHIQYF. DNA of the CDR3: TGTGCCAGTAGTATAGGACAGGGAATGGAACACATTCAGTACTTC.

The CDR3 here is CASSFGTSDTDTQYF. The DNA for the CDR3 is TGTGCCAGCAGCTTCGGGACTAGCGACACAGATACGCAGTATTTT. This chain joins TRBV5-6 and TRBJ2-3; 10 bases fit TRBD2. Unmatched junction bases numbered 2, after V lost 2 bases and J lost 2 bases. Germline values: CDR1 SGHDT, CDR2 YYEEEE. The CDR3 totals 15 residues. The full variable domain, in which reference TRBV5-6 and TRBJ2-3 provide the parts outside the CDR3, is DAGVTQSPTHLIKTRGQQVTLRCSPKSGHDTVSWYQQALGQGPQFIFQYYEEEERQRGNFPDRFSGHQFPNYSSELNVNALLLGDSALYLCASSFGTSDTDTQYFGPGTRLTVL.

This clone occurred once. The CDR3 region has the DNA TGTGCCAGCAGAGCATCTCCGGGGGGGGTGAACACCGGGGAGCTGTTTTTT. Its translation is CASRASPGGVNTGELFF. The V call is TRBV9, the J call TRBJ2-2; TRBD2 matches 8 bases. Trimming at V came to 5 bases and at J to 1 base, leaving 10 bases not matched to a gene. This CDR3 has 17 amino acids. Germline loops: CDR1 SGDLS, CDR2 YYNGEE.

The chain has TRBV9 and TRBJ1-3; perhaps TRBD1 as D (5 bases). Germline lookup yields CDR1 SGDLS and CDR2 YYNGEE. Trimming pared 3 bases from V and 8 bases from J, leaving 18 bases between. This CDR3 comprises 15 residues. CDR3: CASSGGGGSPDTIYF. The CDR3 DNA reads as TGTGCCAGCAGCGGTGGCGGGGGGAGCCCTGACACCATATATTTT.

The chain employs TRBV19 and TRBJ1-2; 8 bases map to TRBD1. V was clipped by 7 bases and J by 1 base; unmatched bases: 11. The length of the CDR3 is 16 residues. In germline, CDR1 is LNHDA, CDR2 SQIVND (reference sequence). In DNA, the CDR3 is TGTGCCAGTACCCCCCGCCCAGGGGGCTATAACTATGGCTACACCTTC. This encodes CASTPRPGGYNYGYTF.

V is TRBV5-6 and J is TRBJ2-5; possibly TRBD2 for D (6 bases). The CDR3 spans 14 residues. Germline V gene data show CDR1 as SGHDT and CDR2 as YYEEEE. V was trimmed by 3 bases and J by 4 bases, leaving 13 bases between them. CDR3 coding DNA: TGTGCCAGCAGCTCCGCTAGCGAAGGAGAGACCCAGTACTTC. Translated, it gives CASSSASEGETQYF.

The chain couples TRBV10-2 to TRBJ2-7; D perhaps matches TRBD2 (5 bases). Trimming removed 2 bases at V and 4 bases at J, with 6 bases between. From germline, CDR1 is WSHSY and CDR2 SAAADI. The length of the CDR3 is 12 residues. The CDR3 loop is CASSEPGYEQYF. The CDR3 DNA reads as TGCGCCAGCAGTGAGCCGGGATACGAGCAGTACTTC.